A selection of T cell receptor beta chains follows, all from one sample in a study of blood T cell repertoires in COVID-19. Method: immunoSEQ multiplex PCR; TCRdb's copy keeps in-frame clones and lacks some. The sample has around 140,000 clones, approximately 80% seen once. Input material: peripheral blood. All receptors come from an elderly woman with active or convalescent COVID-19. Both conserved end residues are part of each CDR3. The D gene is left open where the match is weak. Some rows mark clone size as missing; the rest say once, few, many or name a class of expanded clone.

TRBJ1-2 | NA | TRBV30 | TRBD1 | TGTGCCTGGAGTGTAACAGGGGCAAATGGCTACACCTTC | CAWSVTGANGYTF
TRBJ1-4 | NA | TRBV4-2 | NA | TGTGCCAGCAGCCAAGACAGTTTGACTAATGAAAAACTGTTTTTT | CASSQDSLTNEKLFF
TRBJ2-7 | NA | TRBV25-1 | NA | TGTGCCAGCCCAGACAGGACCGCCTACGAGCAGTACTTC | CASPDRTAYEQYF
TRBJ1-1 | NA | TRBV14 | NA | TGTGCCAGCAGCCCCAAGGGAGGGGGGTTTGCTTTCTTT | CASSPKGGGFAFF
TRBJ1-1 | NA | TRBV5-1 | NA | TGCGCCAGCAGCACGGACCCGGGACTCGGGCTAGTCACTGAAGCTTTCTTT | CASSTDPGLGLVTEAFF
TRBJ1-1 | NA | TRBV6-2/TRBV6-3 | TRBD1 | TGTGCCAGCAGTTGGACAGGGTATGGAGCTTTCTTT | CASSWTGYGAFF
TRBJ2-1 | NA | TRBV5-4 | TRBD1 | TGTGCCAGCAGCCAAGGGGGCATTCTGGACAATGAGCAGTTCTTC | CASSQGGILDNEQFF
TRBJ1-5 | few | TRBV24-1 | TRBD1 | TGTGCCACCAGTGACAGCGGGACAGGGGTATTGGGCAATCAGCCCCAGCATTTT | CATSDSGTGVLGNQPQHF
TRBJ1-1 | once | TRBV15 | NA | TGTGCCACCAGCAGTCAAAAAATGAACACTGAAGCTTTCTTT | CATSSQKMNTEAFF
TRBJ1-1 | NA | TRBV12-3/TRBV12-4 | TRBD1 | TGTGCCAGCAGTTTAGCGCCAGGGGGCCAAGCTTTCTTT | CASSLAPGGQAFF
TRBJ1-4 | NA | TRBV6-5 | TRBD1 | TGTGCCAGCAGTTACTCCGGACAGGGAAGGGAAAAACTGTTTTTT | CASSYSGQGREKLFF
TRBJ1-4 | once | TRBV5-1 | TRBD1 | TGCGCCAGCAGCTCCCGGACAGGACCAAATGAAAAACTGTTTTTT | CASSSRTGPNEKLFF
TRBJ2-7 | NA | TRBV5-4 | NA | TGTGCCAGCACCAAGGACAGAAGATCCTACGAGCAGTACTTC | CASTKDRRSYEQYF
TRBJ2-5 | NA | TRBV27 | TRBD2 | TGTGCCAGCAGTTATCGACATGGACTAGCGGGGTTTTCAGAGACCCAGTACTTC | CASSYRHGLAGFSETQYF
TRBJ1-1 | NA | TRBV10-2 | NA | TGCGCCAGCAGGACCACAGGCATGAACACTGAAGCTTTCTTT | CASRTTGMNTEAFF
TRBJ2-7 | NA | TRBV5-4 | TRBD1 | TGTGCCAGCAGAAGGAGGGGACAGGGGGCATACGAGCAGTACTTC | CASRRRGQGAYEQYF
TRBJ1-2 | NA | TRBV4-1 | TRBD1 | TGCGCCAGCAGCCCGGGCACAGGGGCTCCCTATGGCTACACCTTC | CASSPGTGAPYGYTF
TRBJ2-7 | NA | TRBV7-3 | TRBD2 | TGTGCCAGCAGCTTAGGGGGGGTGGTCGGCGAGCAGTACTTC | CASSLGGVVGEQYF
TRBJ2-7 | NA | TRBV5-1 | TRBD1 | TGCGCCAGCAGGACCGGGACAGGCGATACCTACGAGCAGTACTTC | CASRTGTGDTYEQYF
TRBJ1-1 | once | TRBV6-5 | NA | TGTGCCAGCAGGATCGACGGGGGGACTGAAGCTTTCTTT | CASRIDGGTEAFF
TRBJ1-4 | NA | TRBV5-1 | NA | TGCGCCAGCAGCTTGAGCCCAACTAATGAAAAACTGTTTTTT | CASSLSPTNEKLFF
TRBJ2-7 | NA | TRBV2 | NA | TGTGCCAGCAGTGACATAGCTGGCTCCTACGAGCAGTACTTC | CASSDIAGSYEQYF
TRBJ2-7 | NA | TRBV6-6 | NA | TGTGCCAGCAGTTACTCGACAGGCGAGGGCGAGCAGTACTTC | CASSYSTGEGEQYF
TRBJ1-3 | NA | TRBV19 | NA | TGTGCCAGTAGTATGGCGGGGACTGGAAACACCATATATTTT | CASSMAGTGNTIYF
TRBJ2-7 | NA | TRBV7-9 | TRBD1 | TGTGCCAGCAGCTTTACAGGGGCAGGCTACGAGCAGTACTTC | CASSFTGAGYEQYF
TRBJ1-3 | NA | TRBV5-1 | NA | TGCGCCAGCAGCTTGTTAGACTCTGGAAACACCATATATTTT | CASSLLDSGNTIYF
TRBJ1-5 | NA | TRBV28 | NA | TGTGCCAGCAGTCTAATTTATCAGCCCCAGCATTTT | CASSLIYQPQHF